Each of the 24 T cell receptor beta chains below was sequenced from the same sample in a study of blood T cell repertoires in COVID-19. The method was immunoSEQ multiplex PCR; TCRdb's version includes in-frame clones alone and lacks a portion of them. The top ten hold 25% to 40% of the sample, which has roughly 92,000 clones, over 70% seen once. Sequencing was performed on peripheral blood. Source of these receptors: a woman of 80 years or more with active or convalescent COVID-19.

V and J are TRBV12-3 or TRBV12-4 and TRBJ2-6; D not certain. Trimming cost V 4 bases and J 6 bases, with 7 bases left between them. The CDR3 extends over 13 amino acids. As DNA, the CDR3 is TGTGCCAGCAGTTCCCCCTCGGCCAACGTCCTGACTTTC. Protein product: CASSSPSANVLTF.

This chain links TRBV5-6 with TRBJ2-5; TRBD2 matches 8 bases. CDR3 length: 16 amino acids. V lost 4 bases to trimming and J lost 2 bases; unmatched junction nucleotides: 10. Germline loops: CDR1 SGHDT, CDR2 YYEEEE. CDR3 bases: TGTGCCAGCAGCCGAGGAGCGGGAGCGGGGCAAGAGACCCAGTACTTC. This sequence encodes CASSRGAGAGQETQYF.

This chain joins TRBV7-9 and TRBJ2-1; 7 positions agree with TRBD2. With V trimmed by 5 bases and J by 4 bases, 14 bases remained unmatched. This CDR3 is 17 amino acids long. Germline CDR1 reads SEHNR; CDR2 reads FQNEAQ (reference sequence). The CDR3 DNA reads TGTGCCAGCAGCCCCCCGCTAGCGGCTGACCGATACAATGAGCAGTTCTTC. It yields the protein CASSPPLAADRYNEQFF.

This chain links TRBV5-4 with TRBJ1-6, with 8 positions matching TRBD1. The CDR3 runs to 15 residues. Germline-derived CDR1 and CDR2 are SGHNT and YYREEE (reference sequence). The V segment lost 6 bases and the J segment 10 bases; nucleotides outside the gene matches: 12. In nucleotides, the CDR3 is TGTGCCAGCACCCTAGGGACAGGATCAAACTCACCCCTCCACTTT. Translated, it gives CASTLGTGSNSPLHF.

The chain recombines TRBV6-2 or TRBV6-3 with TRBJ2-1; 11 bases fit TRBD2. CDR1 and CDR2 (germline): MNHEY, SVGEGT. This CDR3 contains 20 residues. Trimming cost V 0 bases and J 4 bases; bases outside gene matches: 14. The CDR3, as DNA: TGTGCCAGCAGTTACTCCGGCAGGGTCTTTACTAGCGGGGGATACAATGAGCAGTTCTTC. Amino acids: CASSYSGRVFTSGGYNEQFF.

V and J are TRBV28 and TRBJ1-3; D gene uncertain. The CDR3 is 15 residues long. V lost 8 bases and J 0 bases, leaving 14 bases between the germline ends. Germline V lookup: CDR1 MDHEN, CDR2 SYDVKM. The CDR3 coding sequence is TGTGCCAGCTACCGTGTGTTGAGCTCTGGAAACACCATATATTTT. This encodes CASYRVLSSGNTIYF.

This rearrangement joins TRBV27 to TRBJ2-1; 11 bases match TRBD2. The CDR3 spans 16 residues. After removal of 1 base from V and 6 bases from J, the junction contained 5 bases not matched to a gene. CDR1 and CDR2 from the germline V gene are MNHEY and SMNVEV (reference sequence). CDR3 residues: CASSLYLAGGANEQFF. CDR3 in DNA: TGTGCCAGCAGTTTATATCTAGCGGGGGGCGCCAATGAGCAGTTCTTC.

The chain's CDR3 is CASSESGQINTEAFF. The CDR3 DNA follows: TGTGCCAGCAGTGAATCGGGACAGATAAACACTGAAGCTTTCTTT. J is TRBJ1-1 and V is TRBV25-1, with TRBD1 identical over 7 bases. The CDR3 consists of 15 residues. Trimming removed 1 base from V and 2 bases from J; junction bases left unmatched: 4. Germline V gene sequence: CDR1 MGHDK, CDR2 SYGVNS.

The rearrangement uses TRBV6-1 and TRBJ2-2, with D possibly being TRBD1 (5 bases). V was pared by 2 bases and J by 0 bases, with 10 bases between. Germline V gene lookup returns CDR1 MNHNS and CDR2 SASEGT. There are 16 residues in the CDR3. DNA for the CDR3: TGTGCCAGCAGTGAAATGTCCAGGGCGAACACCGGGGAGCTGTTTTTT. Its translation is CASSEMSRANTGELFF.

The rearrangement uses TRBV11-2 and TRBJ2-3, with a weak D call TRBD1 (6 bases). Trimming removed 1 base at V and 4 bases at J, with 6 bases between. Germline V lookup: CDR1 SGHAT, CDR2 FQNNGV. The CDR3 contains 13 residues. The CDR3 loop reads CASSLAGADTQYF. The CDR3 DNA reads TGTGCCAGCAGCTTAGCAGGGGCAGATACGCAGTATTTT.

The chain employs TRBV19 and TRBJ1-4, with D possibly being TRBD1 (6 bases). Looked up from germline, CDR1 is LNHDA and CDR2 is SQIVND (reference sequence). Trimming took 4 bases from V and 4 from J, leaving 10 bases between them. The CDR3 runs 14 residues. CDR3 sequence (DNA): TGTGCCAGTAGTAGGGGACAAATTAATGAAAAACTGTTTTTT. The encoded protein is CASSRGQINEKLFF.

The chain combines TRBV28 with TRBJ2-5; D uncertain. This CDR3 is built from 14 residues. CDR1 is MDHEN, CDR2 SYDVKM, per germline. The V end was cut by 1 base, the J end by 7 bases, with 13 bases between. CDR3 in amino acids: CASSLSPGLGTQYF. In DNA form, the CDR3 reads TGTGCCAGCAGTTTATCCCCGGGTCTGGGGACCCAGTACTTC. The whole variable domain, remainder taken from reference TRBV28 and TRBJ2-5, is DVKVTQSSRYLVKRTGEKVFLECVQDMDHENMFWYRQDPGLGLRLIYFSYDVKMKEKGDIPEGYSVSREKKERFSLILESASTNQTSMYLCASSLSPGLGTQYFGPGTRLLVL.

The genes are TRBV28 and TRBJ1-5; TRBD1 might be the D (5 bases). Germline V CDR1 and CDR2: MDHEN, SYDVKM. This CDR3 region has 15 residues. V lost 2 bases to trimming and J lost 2 bases, with 10 bases between them. CDR3 in amino acids: CASSLAGFGNQPQHF. CDR3 sequence (DNA): TGTGCCAGCAGTTTAGCAGGGTTTGGCAATCAGCCCCAGCATTTT.

The chain couples TRBV5-1 to TRBJ2-6; D is perhaps TRBD1 (6 bases). The germline V gene encodes CDR1 SGHRS and CDR2 YFSETQ. V lost 4 bases and J lost 0, with 11 bases in between. The CDR3 is 16 residues long. CDR3 in DNA: TGCGCCAGCAGCCCGGACAGAAGCTCTGGGGCCAACGTCCTGACTTTC. Translated: CASSPDRSSGANVLTF.

Turning to this clone: Other nucleotide sequences from this sample produce the same CDR3. CDR3 loop: CASSQANYGYTF. The CDR3 DNA follows: TGTGCCAGTAGTCAGGCTAACTATGGCTACACCTTC. The J gene is TRBJ1-2, the V gene TRBV28; D not resolved. CDR1 and CDR2 (germline): MDHEN, SYDVKM. Deletions cut 9 bases from V and 0 bases from J, with 8 bases between. This CDR3 region has 12 residues.

This clone came up once. The rearrangement joins TRBV15 to TRBJ1-1; D unclear. Trimming stripped 3 bases from V and 4 bases from J, with 12 bases between. The CDR3 totals 14 residues. The germline V gene encodes CDR1 LNHNV and CDR2 YYDKDF (reference sequence). The CDR3 here is CATSSFGGITEAFF. In DNA form, the CDR3 reads TGTGCCACCAGCAGTTTTGGAGGCATCACTGAAGCTTTCTTT.

The V gene is TRBV6-4, the J gene TRBJ2-3, with no clear D. The CDR3 has 13 amino acids. Germline CDR1 reads MRHNA; CDR2 reads SNTAGT. The germline V and J ends were trimmed by 0 bases and 6 bases, with 7 bases remaining between them. In DNA, the CDR3 is TGTGCCAGCAGTGACTCGATCGGGGATACGCAGTATTTT. It is translated as CASSDSIGDTQYF.

The J gene is TRBJ1-5, the V gene TRBV19, with a tentative D call TRBD1 (5 bases). V was trimmed by 1 base and J by 7 bases, leaving 14 bases between them. The CDR3 extends over 15 amino acids. CDR1 is LNHDA, CDR2 SQIVND, per germline (reference sequence). The CDR3 region has the DNA TGTGCCAGTAGTATAGCCGCCAGGGCCGGACAGCCCCAGCATTTT. Translation: CASSIAARAGQPQHF.

This clone was counted a single time. The gene calls are TRBV5-5 and TRBJ2-1; D may be TRBD1 (8 bases). The V gene lost 3 bases and the J gene lost 5 bases, with 15 bases spanning the gap. The germline V gene encodes CDR1 SGHKS and CDR2 YYEKEE (reference sequence). The CDR3 has 15 amino acids. The CDR3 protein is CASSYQGAGDNEQFF. Here the CDR3 DNA reads TGTGCCAGCAGCTACCAGGGGGCGGGGGACAATGAGCAGTTCTTC.

In its sample, this clone was seen a few times. The V and J genes are TRBV6-5 and TRBJ1-3, with D perhaps TRBD1 (6 bases). The CDR3 totals 15 residues. The germline CDR1 and CDR2 sequences are MNHEY and SVGAGI. The V and J ends lost 5 bases and 0 bases respectively, with 11 bases between them. The CDR3 region is CASSRTALSGNTIYF. Here the CDR3 DNA reads TGTGCCAGCAGTCGGACAGCTCTCTCTGGAAACACCATATATTTT.

The rearrangement links TRBV7-8 to TRBJ1-2; no clear D gene. V lost 5 bases and J 4 bases, leaving 20 bases between the germline ends. In germline, CDR1 is SGHVS, CDR2 FQNEAQ. The CDR3 consists of 16 residues. CDR3 amino acids: CASSPQMVGGFYGYTF. The DNA of the CDR3 is TGTGCCAGCAGCCCACAAATGGTTGGAGGCTTCTATGGCTACACCTTC.

The J gene is TRBJ1-4, the V gene TRBV7-6; perhaps TRBD1 as D (6 bases). V gave up 1 base and J gave up 11 bases, with 17 bases separating them. Germline CDR1 SGHVS, CDR2 FNYEAQ. CDR3 length: 15 amino acids. The CDR3, as DNA: TGTGCCAGCAGCTTAGGGGGCAGGGGCGGCAATAAACTGTTTTTT. This gives the protein CASSLGGRGGNKLFF.

This clone was seen only once. The chain carries TRBV28 and TRBJ2-5; D remains ambiguous. V gave up 2 bases and J gave up 3 bases, with 19 bases separating them. CDR1 and CDR2 (germline): MDHEN, SYDVKM. This CDR3 has 17 residues. CDR3 sequence: CASSLLIWASKKETQYF. The CDR3 coding sequence is TGTGCCAGCAGTTTACTGATTTGGGCTTCAAAAAAAGAGACCCAGTACTTC.

The CDR3 DNA reads as TGTGCCAGCAGCCTGGGACTAGCGGGAGGAACCTTCGGTGAGCAGTTCTTC. This encodes CASSLGLAGGTFGEQFF. This rearrangement joins TRBV14 to TRBJ2-1; 15 bases align to TRBD2. Losses at the gene ends were 4 bases for V and 9 bases for J; bases not matched to a gene: 10. The CDR3 loop spans 17 amino acids. CDR1 SGHDN and CDR2 FVKESK come from the germline V gene. The full variable domain, completed using reference TRBV14 and TRBJ2-1, is EAGVTQFPSHSVIEKGQTVTLRCDPISGHDNLYWYRRVMGKEIKFLLHFVKESKQDESGMPNNRFLAERTGGTYSTLKVQPAELEDSGVYFCASSLGLAGGTFGEQFFGPGTRLTVL.